This T cell receptor (beta chain) originates from a study of T cell repertoires in aging, cancer and after chemotherapy. Study context: Donor ages fell into six groups from 30 or younger up to 70 or older. The whole study produced a dataset of roughly 8.6 million TCR reads.

This CDR3 contains 16 residues. Germline V CDR1 and CDR2: SGHTA, FQGNSA. The V and J ends lost 5 bases and 5 bases respectively, with 18 bases between them. TRB rearrangements spanning V, D and J were amplified using mixed TRB-A/B primers. TCRdb called the multiplex PCR reads again in MiXCR, with one record for every CDR3 protein. The table includes around 4,600 distinct CDR3 sequences, 21% detected once. Findings and limits, study-wide: In healthy donors, age-related TCR diversity loss mainly reflected lost richness.

Peripheral blood genomic DNA, not sorted cells or RNA, was the template. This clonotype was detected a few times. Its target is not known. The sequencing sample was made of blood. The chain combines TRBV7-2 with TRBJ1-4; D gene unclear. The TCR comes from a human donor with a blood cancer. The CDR3 DNA reads TGTGCCAGCAGCCCGTCCCCCAGAGACACCAATGAAAAACTGTTTTTT. Translation: CASSPSPRDTNEKLFF.